Listed here are 2 T cell receptor beta chains from one sample, sequenced in a study of blood T cell repertoires in COVID-19. Data came from immunoSEQ multiplex PCR; TCRdb stores just in-frame clones and leaves some out. The sample carries a few hundred thousand clones, more than 75% recorded once. Specimen: PBMCs or T cells enriched from blood (not recorded which). The source of these receptors is a woman in her thirties who had recovered from COVID-19.

This chain connects TRBV2 to TRBJ1-5, with D unclear. Germline lookup yields CDR1 SNHLY and CDR2 FYNNEI. Trimming stripped 3 bases from V and 2 bases from J, with 11 bases between. The CDR3 length is 15 residues. The CDR3 DNA is TGTGCCAGCAGTGACCCCCTACGGGGCAATCAGCCCCAGCATTTT. Translation gives CASSDPLRGNQPQHF.

The chain combines TRBV12-2 with TRBJ1-1. TRBV12-2 is described as a pseudogene. CDR3 length equals 20 residues. The CDR3 nucleotides are TGTGCAAGTCGCTTAAGGACGGCAGAAAAAGGAGGGTCGTTGAACACTGAAGCTTTCTTT. Translating it yields CASRLRTAEKGGSLNTEAFF.